The 5 T cell receptor beta chains below all came from one sample that was sequenced in a study of coeliac disease. Sequencing used immunoSEQ multiplex PCR; TCRdb keeps in-frame clones, though not all of them. The data hold thousands of clones, with less than 65% observed a single time. What was sequenced was lamina propria lymphocytes from the gut. The receptors shown here come from a woman aged 55-69 years with active celiac disease.

The chain has TRBV7-8 and TRBJ2-3, with 10 bases lining up with TRBD2. V shed 1 base and J 2 bases; nucleotides not matched to a gene: 6. This CDR3 spans 17 amino acids. Germline lookup yields CDR1 SGHVS and CDR2 FQNEAQ. The CDR3 loop reads CASSLVPSGGPTDTQYF. The CDR3 nucleotides read TGTGCCAGCAGCTTAGTCCCTAGCGGGGGCCCCACAGATACGCAGTATTTT.

This clone was seen more than once but under ten times. The rearrangement uses TRBV6-5 and TRBJ1-3, with TRBD1 matching 11 bases. The V and J ends lost 4 bases and 4 bases, in that order; junction bases with no gene match: 6. This CDR3 is built from 16 residues. The germline V gene has CDR1 MNHEY and CDR2 SVGAGI. In nucleotides, the CDR3 is TGTGCCAGCAGTTCCGGGACAGGGGGTCTAGGAAACACCATATATTTT. It is translated as CASSSGTGGLGNTIYF.

This clone was observed once. This chain links TRBV18 with TRBJ2-1; maybe TRBD2 (7 bases). Looked up from germline, CDR1 is KGHSH and CDR2 is LQKENI. Trimming cost V 2 bases and J 9 bases, with 17 bases left between them. The CDR3 totals 15 residues. This chain's CDR3 is CASSPYVSGEGEQFF. The CDR3 coding sequence is TGTGCCAGCTCACCATACGTGTCAGGGGAGGGTGAGCAGTTCTTC.

Here the CDR3 reads CASSLTGQPRWGSNYGYTF. Written as DNA, the CDR3 is TGTGCCAGCAGTTTAACCGGACAGCCTAGGTGGGGATCTAACTATGGCTACACCTTC. The V gene is TRBV27, the J gene TRBJ1-2, with D tentatively TRBD1 (6 bases). Germline values: CDR1 MNHEY, CDR2 SMNVEV (reference sequence). The CDR3 is made up of 19 amino acids. V lost 2 bases and J 0 bases, leaving 22 bases between the germline ends.

This chain connects TRBV7-2 to TRBJ2-1; 7 positions match TRBD2. The CDR3 spans 13 residues. Germline CDR1 is SGHTA and CDR2 is FQGNSA. V shed 1 base and J 7 bases; nucleotides not matched to a gene: 1. The CDR3: CASSLGGGNEQFF. Here the CDR3 DNA reads TGTGCCAGCAGCTTAGGGGGAGGGAATGAGCAGTTCTTC.